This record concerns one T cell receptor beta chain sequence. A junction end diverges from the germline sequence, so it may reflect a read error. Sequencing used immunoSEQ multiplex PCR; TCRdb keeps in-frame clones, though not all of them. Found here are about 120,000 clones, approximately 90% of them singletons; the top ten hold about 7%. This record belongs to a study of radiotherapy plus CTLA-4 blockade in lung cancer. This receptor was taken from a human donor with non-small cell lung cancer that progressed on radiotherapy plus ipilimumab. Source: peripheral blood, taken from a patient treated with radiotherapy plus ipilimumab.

The CDR3 is CASNLDSMNTEAFF. The CDR3 DNA sequence: TGCGCCAGCAACTTGGACAGCATGAACACTGAAGCTTTCTTT. The chain couples TRBV5-1 to TRBJ1-1, with D possibly matching TRBD1 (6 bases). The germline V gene encodes CDR1 SGHRS and CDR2 YFSETQ. The CDR3 is made up of 14 amino acids.